These T cell receptor beta chains were read from a single sample in a study of T cells in narcolepsy. Repertoires were generated with immunoSEQ multiplex PCR, while TCRdb's copy carries only in-frame clones and drops some. The sample carries roughly 27,000 clones, about 89% recorded once. The sequenced sample was CD45RA- memory CD4+ T cells from PBMCs. The receptors originated from a human donor with narcolepsy. Each CDR3 is given with its conserved first and last residue. The D gene is left open where the match is weak. A clone size is listed for some rows: how often the clone was seen (once, few, many), or a class if it is expanded.

D,size,V,J,CDR3,DNA
TRBD1,-,TRBV29-1,TRBJ1-1,CSVEGTGGKDEAFF,TGCAGCGTTGAAGGGACAGGGGGCAAGGATGAAGCTTTCTTT
-,-,TRBV5-5,TRBJ2-1,CASSKVAGAGNEQFF,TGTGCCAGCAGCAAAGTCGCGGGGGCGGGGAATGAGCAGTTCTTC
-,-,TRBV5-1,TRBJ2-7,CASSLAVNTYEQYF,TGCGCCAGCAGCTTGGCGGTCAACACCTACGAGCAGTACTTC
-,-,TRBV5-1,TRBJ2-2,CASSLAAGAGNTGELFF,TGCGCCAGCAGCTTGGCGGCCGGAGCGGGGAACACCGGGGAGCTGTTTTTT
-,-,TRBV6-5,TRBJ1-2,CASSYSKGRGYGYTF,TGTGCCAGCAGTTACTCGAAGGGACGGGGCTATGGCTACACCTTC
TRBD2,-,TRBV5-4,TRBJ2-1,CASSLLIGTSNNEQFF,TGTGCCAGCAGCTTGTTAATTGGGACTAGCAACAATGAGCAGTTCTTC
TRBD2,-,TRBV7-9,TRBJ2-3,CASTFAGGGTDTQYF,TGTGCCAGCACCTTTGCGGGGGGGGGCACAGATACGCAGTATTTT
TRBD1,-,TRBV5-1,TRBJ1-2,CASSVGQGERSTF,TGCGCCAGCAGCGTAGGACAGGGAGAGCGTTCCACCTTC
-,once,TRBV29-1,TRBJ2-2,CSGAEGTTGELFF,TGCAGCGGGGCAGAAGGGACCACCGGGGAGCTGTTTTTT
TRBD1,once,TRBV4-1,TRBJ1-2,CASSLRTGDYGYTF,TGCGCCAGCAGCCTCCGGACAGGGGACTATGGCTACACCTTC
-,-,TRBV5-1,TRBJ2-5,CASSSGGFRETQYF,TGCGCCAGCAGCAGCGGAGGGTTCCGGGAGACCCAGTACTTC
-,-,TRBV2,TRBJ2-3,CASSSGTFTDTQYF,TGTGCCAGCTCATCGGGGACCTTCACAGATACGCAGTATTTT
-,few,TRBV6-1,TRBJ1-2,CASTDRPIYGYTF,TGTGCCAGCACTGACAGGCCGATCTATGGCTACACCTTC
-,-,TRBV5-1,TRBJ1-2,CASSGGTTNYGYTF,TGCGCCAGCAGCGGGGGCACGACTAACTATGGCTACACCTTC
-,once,TRBV7-6,TRBJ2-5,CASSLVSPEASWAQYF,TGTGCCAGCAGCTTAGTGTCCCCGGAAGCCTCGTGGGCCCAGTACTTC
TRBD1,once,TRBV6-5,TRBJ1-2,CASSSNRQGEGYTF,TGTGCCAGCAGTTCGAATAGACAGGGAGAGGGCTACACCTTC
TRBD1,-,TRBV28,TRBJ1-2,CASRSTGEEGYTF,TGTGCCAGCAGGTCGACAGGGGAAGAGGGCTACACCTTC
-,-,TRBV19,TRBJ2-2,CASSIPRGGTGELFF,TGTGCCAGTAGTATCCCCCGGGGTGGCACCGGGGAGCTGTTTTTT
-,-,TRBV29-1,TRBJ2-1,CSVGFREQFF,TGCAGCGTTGGTTTTAGGGAGCAGTTCTTC
-,-,TRBV2,TRBJ1-2,CASSQNRVSGYTF,TGTGCCAGCAGTCAAAACAGGGTGTCTGGCTACACCTTC
TRBD2,-,TRBV6-5,TRBJ2-3,CTSSPSGGNTDTQYF,TGTACCAGCAGCCCCAGCGGGGGGAACACAGATACGCAGTATTTT
-,-,TRBV5-1,TRBJ2-3,CASSLWGAASTDTQYF,TGCGCCAGCAGCTTGTGGGGGGCCGCTAGCACAGATACGCAGTATTTT
-,-,TRBV7-9,TRBJ2-1,CASSPTGWNEQFF,TGTGCCAGCAGCCCGACGGGGTGGAATGAGCAGTTCTTC
TRBD1,-,TRBV27,TRBJ2-5,CASSPDRVEETQYF,TGTGCCAGCAGCCCAGACAGGGTCGAAGAGACCCAGTACTTC
-,once,TRBV2,TRBJ1-2,CASSEGQYYGYTF,TGTGCCAGCAGTGAGGGGCAGTACTATGGCTACACCTTC
-,-,TRBV7-9,TRBJ2-5,CASSLGQVAGGEQTQYF,TGTGCCAGCAGCTTAGGACAGGTCGCCGGGGGTGAGCAGACCCAGTACTTC
-,-,TRBV10-3,TRBJ2-1,CAISIPRSNEQFF,TGTGCCATCAGTATCCCCCGTAGTAATGAGCAGTTCTTC
-,few,TRBV5-1,TRBJ2-1,CASSLGDGLYNEQFF,TGCGCCAGCAGCTTGGGCGACGGACTCTACAATGAGCAGTTCTTC
-,few,TRBV5-1,TRBJ2-2,CASSFTGPNTGELFF,TGCGCCAGCAGCTTTACAGGGCCGAACACCGGGGAGCTGTTTTTT